This T cell receptor beta chain was identified during a study of shared clonotypes between healthy human individuals. Background on the study: The donor pool was made up of two women and a few men aged 18 to 49. Study-level results: Larger estimated richness was generally seen in naive subsets than in memory subsets. Compared with clonotypes that all four donors shared, non-shared clonotypes had lower generation probabilities.

A remark on this clone: Its specificity is not known.

The deep-level immunoSEQ assay was used. This table comes from immunoSEQ multiplex PCR, and its TCRdb copy is limited to in-frame clones, with some not included. The sample includes about 2.4 million clones, more than 85% seen only once; the top ten take around 0.4%. Trimming stripped 1 base from V and 7 bases from J, with 13 bases between. The CDR3 is 15 residues long. From germline, CDR1 is MNHEY and CDR2 SVGAGI. The rearrangement joins TRBV6-5 to TRBJ2-2, with D perhaps TRBD1 (6 bases). This sequence originates from a young man in good health. Some clones in this sample may be carry-over from other donors' samples. Sequencing was done on a sample of naive CD4+ T cells from PBMCs. Indicated subset: CD45RA+ positively selected. CDR3 protein: CASSYWTEGDGELFF. CDR3 nucleotides: TGTGCCAGCAGTTACTGGACCGAGGGGGACGGGGAGCTGTTTTTT.